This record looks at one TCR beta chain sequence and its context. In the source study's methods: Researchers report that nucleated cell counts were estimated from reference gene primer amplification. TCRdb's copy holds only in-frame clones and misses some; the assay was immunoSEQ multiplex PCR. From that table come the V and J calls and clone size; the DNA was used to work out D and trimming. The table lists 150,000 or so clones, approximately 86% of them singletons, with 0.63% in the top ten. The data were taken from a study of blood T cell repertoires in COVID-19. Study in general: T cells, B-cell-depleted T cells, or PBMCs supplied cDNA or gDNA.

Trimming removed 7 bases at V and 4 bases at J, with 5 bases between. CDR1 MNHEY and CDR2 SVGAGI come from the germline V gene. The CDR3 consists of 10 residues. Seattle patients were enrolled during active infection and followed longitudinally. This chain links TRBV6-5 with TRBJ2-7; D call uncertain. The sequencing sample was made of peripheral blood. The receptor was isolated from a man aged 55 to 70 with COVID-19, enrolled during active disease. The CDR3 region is CASKLYEQYF. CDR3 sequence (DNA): TGTGCCAGCAAATTATACGAGCAGTACTTC.